This T cell receptor (beta chain) came from a study of blood T cells in healthy people across ages. The CDR3 loop spans 14 amino acids. V was shortened by 4 bases and J by 0 bases, with 10 bases between the two germline ends. Germline values: CDR1 GTSNPN, CDR2 SVGIG (reference sequence). Alongside a J-beta primer mix, a sample-barcoded 5' primer served in a second PCR lasting about 6 to 12 cycles. TCRdb analysed the 5' RACE reads with MiXCR anew, one entry per CDR3 protein. The sample includes hundreds of thousands of distinct CDR3 sequences, 25% to 30% seen only once; the top ten take approximately 14%.

The chain has TRBV30 and TRBJ2-1; the D call may be TRBD1 or TRBD2 (5 bases each). The source is a woman older than 75 in good health. Sequencing was performed on blood. The CDR3 sequence: CAWKKGSSYNEQFF. DNA of the CDR3: TGTGCCTGGAAAAAGGGGAGCTCCTACAATGAGCAGTTCTTC.